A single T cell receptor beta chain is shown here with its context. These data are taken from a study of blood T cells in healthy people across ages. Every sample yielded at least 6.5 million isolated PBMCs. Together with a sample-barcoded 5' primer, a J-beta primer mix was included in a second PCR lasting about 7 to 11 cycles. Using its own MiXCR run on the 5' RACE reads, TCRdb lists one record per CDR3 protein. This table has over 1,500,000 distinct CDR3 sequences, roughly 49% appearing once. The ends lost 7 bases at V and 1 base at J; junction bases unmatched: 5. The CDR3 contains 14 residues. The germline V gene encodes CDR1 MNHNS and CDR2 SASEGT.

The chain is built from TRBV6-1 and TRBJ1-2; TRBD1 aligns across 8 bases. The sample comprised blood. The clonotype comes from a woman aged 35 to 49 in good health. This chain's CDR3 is CASTGQGDNYGYTF. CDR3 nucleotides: TGTGCCAGCACTGGACAGGGTGATAACTATGGCTACACCTTC.